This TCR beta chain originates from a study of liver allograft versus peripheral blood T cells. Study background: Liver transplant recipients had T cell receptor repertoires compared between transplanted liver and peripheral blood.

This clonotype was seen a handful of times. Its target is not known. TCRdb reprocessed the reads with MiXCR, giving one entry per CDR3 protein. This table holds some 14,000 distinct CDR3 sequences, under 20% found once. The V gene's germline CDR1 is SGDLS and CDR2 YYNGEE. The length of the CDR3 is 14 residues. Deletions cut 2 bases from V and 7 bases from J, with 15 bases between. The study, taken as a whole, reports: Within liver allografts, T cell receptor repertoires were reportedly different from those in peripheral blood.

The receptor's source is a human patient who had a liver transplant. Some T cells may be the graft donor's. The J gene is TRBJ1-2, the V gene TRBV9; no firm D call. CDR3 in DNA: TGTGCCAGCAGCGTCGACACGGGCAATTCTGGCTACACCTTC. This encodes CASSVDTGNSGYTF.